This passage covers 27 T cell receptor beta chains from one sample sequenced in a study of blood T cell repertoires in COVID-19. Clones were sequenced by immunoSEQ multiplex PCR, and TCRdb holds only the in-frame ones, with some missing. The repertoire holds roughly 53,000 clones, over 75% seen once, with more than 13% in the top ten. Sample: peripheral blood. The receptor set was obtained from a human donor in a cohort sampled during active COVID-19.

CDR3 nucleotides: TGTGCCAGCAGTGTACTAGCGGTGACGAACACCGGGGAGCTGTTTTTT. Its translation: CASSVLAVTNTGELFF. The chain uses TRBV27 and TRBJ2-2; 8 bases are a match to TRBD2. The CDR3 is 16 amino acids. Germline CDR1 and CDR2: MNHEY and SMNVEV (reference sequence). V trimming: 5 bases; J trimming: 0 bases; junction bases outside the gene matches: 5.

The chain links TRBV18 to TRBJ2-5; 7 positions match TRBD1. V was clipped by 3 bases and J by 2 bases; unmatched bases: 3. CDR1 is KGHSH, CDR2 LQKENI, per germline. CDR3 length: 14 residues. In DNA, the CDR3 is TGTGCCAGCTCACCGAACAGGGGTCAAGAGACCCAGTACTTC. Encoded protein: CASSPNRGQETQYF.

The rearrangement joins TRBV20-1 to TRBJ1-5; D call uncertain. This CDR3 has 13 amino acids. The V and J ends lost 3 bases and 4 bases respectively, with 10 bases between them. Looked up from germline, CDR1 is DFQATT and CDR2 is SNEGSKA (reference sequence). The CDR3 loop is CSASHSLNQPQHF. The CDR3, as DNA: TGCAGTGCTAGTCATTCCCTAAATCAGCCCCAGCATTTT.

The CDR3 nucleotides are TGTGCCAGCAGCCAACTGACAGGGAGCTCCTATAATTCACCCCTCCACTTT. Translated, it gives CASSQLTGSSYNSPLHF. The gene calls are TRBV14 and TRBJ1-6, with TRBD1 matching 7 bases. V lost 2 bases, J lost 0 bases, and 4 bases stayed unmatched. Germline V CDR1 and CDR2: SGHDN, FVKESK. This CDR3 spans 17 amino acids.

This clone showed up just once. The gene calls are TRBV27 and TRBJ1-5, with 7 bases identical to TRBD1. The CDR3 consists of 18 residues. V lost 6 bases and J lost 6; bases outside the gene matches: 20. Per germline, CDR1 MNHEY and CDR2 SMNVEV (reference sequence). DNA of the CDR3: TGTGCCAGCAGGGAAAGGGGGCGGGACCCCGGAGGAAGTCAGCCCCAGCATTTT. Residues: CASRERGRDPGGSQPQHF.

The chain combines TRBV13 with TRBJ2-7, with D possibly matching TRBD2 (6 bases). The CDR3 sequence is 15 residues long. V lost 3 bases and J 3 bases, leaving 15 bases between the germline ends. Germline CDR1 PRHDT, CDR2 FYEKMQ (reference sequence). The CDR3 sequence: CASSLIGGTDYEQYF. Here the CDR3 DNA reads TGTGCCAGCAGCTTGATAGGCGGGACCGACTACGAGCAGTACTTC. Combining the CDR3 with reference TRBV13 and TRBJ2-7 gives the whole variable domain AAGVIQSPRHLIKEKRETATLKCYPIPRHDTVYWYQQGPGQDPQFLISFYEKMQSDKGSIPDRFSAQQFSDYHSELNMSSLELGDSALYFCASSLIGGTDYEQYFGPGTRLTVT.

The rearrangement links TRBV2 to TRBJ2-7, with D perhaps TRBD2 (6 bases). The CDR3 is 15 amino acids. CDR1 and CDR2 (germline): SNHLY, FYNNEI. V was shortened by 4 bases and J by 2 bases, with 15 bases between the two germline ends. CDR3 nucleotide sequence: TGTGCCAGCAGTGCCGCCGGGACTTCGGCCTACGAGCAGTACTTC. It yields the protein CASSAAGTSAYEQYF.

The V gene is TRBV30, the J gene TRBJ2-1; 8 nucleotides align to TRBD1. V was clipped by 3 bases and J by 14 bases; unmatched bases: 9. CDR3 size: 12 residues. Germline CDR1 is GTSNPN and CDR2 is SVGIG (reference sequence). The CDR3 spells CAWSYGQGKEFF. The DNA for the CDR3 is TGTGCCTGGAGCTACGGACAGGGAAAGGAGTTCTTC.

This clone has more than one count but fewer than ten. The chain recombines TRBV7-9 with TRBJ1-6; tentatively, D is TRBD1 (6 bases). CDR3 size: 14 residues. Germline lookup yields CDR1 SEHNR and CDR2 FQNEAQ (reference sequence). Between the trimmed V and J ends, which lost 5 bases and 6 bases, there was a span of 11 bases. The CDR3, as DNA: TGTGCCAGCAGCCCGGACAGTAGTAATTCACCCCTCCACTTT. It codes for CASSPDSSNSPLHF.

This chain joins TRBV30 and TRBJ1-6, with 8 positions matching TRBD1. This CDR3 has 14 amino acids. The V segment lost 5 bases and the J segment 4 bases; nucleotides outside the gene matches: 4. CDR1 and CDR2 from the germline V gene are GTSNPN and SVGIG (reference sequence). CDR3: CAWQGAIYNSPLHF. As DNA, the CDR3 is TGTGCCTGGCAGGGGGCGATATATAATTCACCCCTCCACTTT.

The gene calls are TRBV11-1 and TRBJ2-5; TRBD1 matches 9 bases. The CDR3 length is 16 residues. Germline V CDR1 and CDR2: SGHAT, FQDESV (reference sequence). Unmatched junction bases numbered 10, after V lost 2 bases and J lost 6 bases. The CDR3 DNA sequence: TGTGCCAGCAGCTTATTAAAGGACAGGGGAGGGCAGACCCAGTACTTC. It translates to CASSLLKDRGGQTQYF.

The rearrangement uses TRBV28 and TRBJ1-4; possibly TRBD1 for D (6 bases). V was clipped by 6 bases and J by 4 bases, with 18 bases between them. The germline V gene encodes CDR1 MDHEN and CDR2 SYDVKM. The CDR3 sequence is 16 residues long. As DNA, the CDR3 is TGTGCCAGCAGCTTAGCGTCCACAGGGTTTAATGAAAAACTGTTTTTT. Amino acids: CASSLASTGFNEKLFF.

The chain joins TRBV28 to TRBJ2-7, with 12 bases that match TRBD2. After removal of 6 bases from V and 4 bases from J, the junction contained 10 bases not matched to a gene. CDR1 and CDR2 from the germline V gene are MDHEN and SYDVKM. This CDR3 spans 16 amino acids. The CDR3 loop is CASSSGRLAGEYEQYF. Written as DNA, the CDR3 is TGTGCCAGCAGCTCGGGTCGACTAGCGGGAGAGTACGAGCAGTACTTC.

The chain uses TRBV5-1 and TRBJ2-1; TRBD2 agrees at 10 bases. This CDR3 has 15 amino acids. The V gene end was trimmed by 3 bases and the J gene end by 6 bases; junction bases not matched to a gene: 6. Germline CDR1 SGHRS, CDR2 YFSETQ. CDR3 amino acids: CASSYQREGPNEQFF. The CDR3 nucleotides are TGCGCCAGCAGCTACCAGCGGGAGGGCCCCAATGAGCAGTTCTTC.

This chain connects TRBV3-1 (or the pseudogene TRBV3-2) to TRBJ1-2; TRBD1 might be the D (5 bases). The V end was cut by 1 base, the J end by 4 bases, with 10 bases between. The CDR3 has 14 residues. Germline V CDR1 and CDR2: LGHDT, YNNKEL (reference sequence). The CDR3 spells CASSQGGTIYGYTF. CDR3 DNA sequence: TGTGCCAGCAGCCAAGGGGGGACTATCTATGGCTACACCTTC.

CDR3: CASSLAIGTLFSGNQPQHF. In DNA form, the CDR3 reads TGTGCCAGCAGCTTAGCTATCGGGACACTTTTTAGTGGCAATCAGCCCCAGCATTTT. V and J are TRBV7-9 and TRBJ1-5; perhaps TRBD1 as D (6 bases). Germline loops: CDR1 SEHNR, CDR2 FQNEAQ (reference sequence). V was pared by 0 bases and J by 2 bases, with 20 bases between. The CDR3 runs to 19 residues.

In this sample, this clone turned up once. The DNA for the CDR3 is TGTGCCAGCAGCCCCACCGGAGGGTCGTACTCCTACGAGCAGTACTTC. It specifies CASSPTGGSYSYEQYF. The chain links TRBV27 to TRBJ2-7; D might be TRBD2 (6 bases). The CDR3 runs to 16 residues. Trimming removed 6 bases at V and 0 bases at J, with 18 bases between. Germline CDR1 and CDR2: MNHEY and SMNVEV (reference sequence).

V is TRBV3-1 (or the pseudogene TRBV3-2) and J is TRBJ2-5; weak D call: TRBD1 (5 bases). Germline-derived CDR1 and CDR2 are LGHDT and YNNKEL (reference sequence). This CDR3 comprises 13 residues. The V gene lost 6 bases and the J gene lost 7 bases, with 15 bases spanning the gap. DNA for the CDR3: TGTGCCAGCAGGCAGGGCCTTTCTGGGACCCAGTACTTC. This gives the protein CASRQGLSGTQYF.

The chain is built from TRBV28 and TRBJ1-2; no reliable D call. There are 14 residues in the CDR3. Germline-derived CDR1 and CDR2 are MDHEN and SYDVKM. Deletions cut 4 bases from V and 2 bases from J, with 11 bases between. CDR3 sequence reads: CASSYDTANYGYTF. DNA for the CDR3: TGTGCCAGCAGTTACGACACGGCCAACTATGGCTACACCTTC.

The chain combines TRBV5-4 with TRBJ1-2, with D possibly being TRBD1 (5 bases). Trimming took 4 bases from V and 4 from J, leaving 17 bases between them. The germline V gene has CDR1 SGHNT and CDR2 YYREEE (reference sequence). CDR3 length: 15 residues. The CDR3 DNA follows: TGTGCCAGCAGCCCAGACAGCCAGCCGGGCTATGGCTACACCTTC. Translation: CASSPDSQPGYGYTF.

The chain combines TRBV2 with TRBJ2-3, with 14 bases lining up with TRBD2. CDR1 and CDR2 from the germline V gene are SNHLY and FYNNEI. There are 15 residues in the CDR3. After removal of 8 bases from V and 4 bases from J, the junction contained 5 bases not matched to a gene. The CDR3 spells CASFGLAGGSDTQYF. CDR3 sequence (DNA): TGTGCCAGCTTTGGACTAGCGGGGGGCTCAGATACGCAGTATTTT.

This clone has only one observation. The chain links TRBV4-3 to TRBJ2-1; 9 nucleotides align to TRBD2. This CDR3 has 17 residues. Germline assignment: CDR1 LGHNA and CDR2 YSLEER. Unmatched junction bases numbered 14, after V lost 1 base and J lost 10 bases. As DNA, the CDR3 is TGCGCCAGCAGCCAAGTGGGTGTGGCGGGAGGGATCAGGGAGCAGTTCTTC. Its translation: CASSQVGVAGGIREQFF.

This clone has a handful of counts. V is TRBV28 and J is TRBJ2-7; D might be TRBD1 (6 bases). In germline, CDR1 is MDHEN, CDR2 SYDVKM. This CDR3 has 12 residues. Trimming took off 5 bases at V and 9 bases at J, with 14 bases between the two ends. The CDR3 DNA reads TGTGCCAGCAGTCAGCAGTGGGGGCGGCAGTACTTC. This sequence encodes CASSQQWGRQYF.

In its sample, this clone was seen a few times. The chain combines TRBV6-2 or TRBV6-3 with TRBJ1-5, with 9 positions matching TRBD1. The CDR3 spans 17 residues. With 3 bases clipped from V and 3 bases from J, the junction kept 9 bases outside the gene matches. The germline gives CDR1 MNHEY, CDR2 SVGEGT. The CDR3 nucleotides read TGTGCCAGCAGTTATGATTTCTGGACAGGGGACAATCAGCCCCAGCATTTT. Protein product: CASSYDFWTGDNQPQHF.

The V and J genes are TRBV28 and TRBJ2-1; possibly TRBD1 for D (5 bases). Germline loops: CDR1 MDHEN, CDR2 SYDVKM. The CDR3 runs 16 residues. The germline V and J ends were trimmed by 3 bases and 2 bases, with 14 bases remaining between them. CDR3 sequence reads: CASSLGPPGAYNEQFF. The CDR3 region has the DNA TGTGCCAGCAGTTTGGGGCCCCCGGGTGCCTACAATGAGCAGTTCTTC.

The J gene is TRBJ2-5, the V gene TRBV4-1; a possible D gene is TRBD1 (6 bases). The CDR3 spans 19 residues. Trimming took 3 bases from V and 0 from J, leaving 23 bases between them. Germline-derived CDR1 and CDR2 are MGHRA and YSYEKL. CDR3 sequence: CASSQETRGTIGDQETQYF. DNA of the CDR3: TGCGCCAGCAGCCAGGAAACCAGGGGCACCATCGGGGACCAAGAGACCCAGTACTTC.

CDR3: CAWIAGTVNSPLHF. CDR3 nucleotides: TGTGCCTGGATCGCCGGGACAGTAAATTCACCCCTCCACTTT. This rearrangement joins TRBV30 to TRBJ1-6; 7 nucleotides align to TRBD1. Germline V gives CDR1 GTSNPN, CDR2 SVGIG (reference sequence). The CDR3 consists of 14 residues. V was pared by 4 bases and J by 7 bases, with 7 bases of the junction left unmatched. Supplemented by reference TRBV30 and TRBJ1-6, the full variable domain reads SQTIHQWPATLVQPVGSPLSLECTVEGTSNPNLYWYRQAAGRGLQLLFYSVGIGQISSEVPQNLSASRPQDRQFILSSKKLLLSDSGFYLCAWIAGTVNSPLHFGNGTRLTVT.